This T cell receptor (beta chain) was sequenced during a study of response to subunit inactivated influenza vaccine. General study results and limits: Authors suggested each seasonal influenza vaccination recruits few new T cells.

As concerns this clonotype: Its cognate antigen is unknown.

TCRdb analysed the RT-PCR reads with MiXCR anew, one entry per CDR3 protein. The table lists around 570,000 distinct CDR3 sequences, around 11% of them singletons, with 11% in the top ten. The same data also went into a second study, on T cells expressing NK-cell markers. This second study notes: Scientists made TCR beta cDNA using 5'RACE template switching with UMIs. HCMV seropositivity characterized most of the eight sequenced donors, and seronegativity one. HCMV specificity of the expanded NKG2C+ T cell clones stayed unclear.

The starting material was PBMCs from blood, obtained on the day of vaccination. This clonotype originated in a man aged 50-59 years who received an inactivated influenza vaccine.

This CDR3 is CSVEGPGGGVNYGYTF. CDR3 coding DNA: TGCAGCGTTGAAGGTCCAGGAGGGGGAGTTAACTATGGCTACACCTTC. V is TRBV29-1 and J is TRBJ1-2, with a tentative D call TRBD1 (6 bases). V was pared by 1 base and J by 1 base, with 16 bases between. The V gene's germline CDR1 is SQVTM and CDR2 ANQGSEA. CDR3 length: 16 amino acids.